This T cell receptor beta chain was captured in a study of blood T cell repertoires in COVID-19. The method was immunoSEQ multiplex PCR; TCRdb's version includes in-frame clones alone and lacks a portion of them. The data hold about 440,000 clones, with 90% observed a single time. V was pared by 5 bases and J by 5 bases, with 3 bases of the junction left unmatched. Per the germline V gene, CDR1 is SGHNT and CDR2 is YENEEA. The CDR3 length is 14 residues. This sequence joins TRBV11-3 and TRBJ1-6, with TRBD1 identical over 7 bases. The specimen was PBMCs or T cells enriched from blood (not recorded which). The clonotype comes from a man between 18 and 29 years old who had recovered from COVID-19. CDR3 region: CASSRQGNNSPLHF. Written as DNA, the CDR3 is TGTGCCAGCAGCCGACAGGGAAATAATTCACCCCTCCACTTT.